Listed below are T cell receptor beta chains from one sample, sequenced in a study of long-term antiretroviral therapy in people with HIV. The assay was immunoSEQ multiplex PCR, and TCRdb's table has in-frame clones only and misses some. The sample gives around 19,000 clones, around 82% of which show up once; 12% to 15% is in the top ten. This specimen consisted of unsorted PBMCs, obtained 2.9 years after starting antiretroviral therapy. The receptors were sampled from a woman aged 25 to 45 with HIV. Both conserved end residues are part of each CDR3. A D gene is named only where the DNA matches it firmly. For some rows the clone size is stated as once, few or many, or as a class when expanded; others skip it.

cdr3_nt cdr3_aa d_call j_call v_call clone_size
TGTGCCAGCAGCTCATACAGGGAAGGCGAAGCTTTCTTT CASSSYREGEAFF NA TRBJ1-1 TRBV7-8 NA
TGTGCCTGGAGGGGACCTGGAGGCAATCAGCCCCAGCATTTT CAWRGPGGNQPQHF NA TRBJ1-5 TRBV30 NA
TGTGCCTGGACCCGAAGAAAGGCGGGACTAGCAAGCGAGCAGTACTTC CAWTRRKAGLASEQYF TRBD2 TRBJ2-7 TRBV30 NA
TGTGCCAGCAGCTTGGCCCTGGCGGGGATCGGGACCCAGTACTTC CASSLALAGIGTQYF NA TRBJ2-5 TRBV5-6 NA
TGTGCCAGCAGTTACAATCGACTCAATAATTCACCCCTCCACTTT CASSYNRLNNSPLHF NA TRBJ1-6 TRBV6-5 NA
TGTGCCAGCAGTCCTCGCAGGGGACAGCGTAGCAATGAGCAGTACTTC CASSPRRGQRSNEQYF TRBD1 TRBJ2-7 TRBV5-6 NA
TGTGCCAGCAGCGTAGGAGGGGCGGCGGGGGGGGAGCAGTACTTC CASSVGGAAGGEQYF TRBD2 TRBJ2-7 TRBV9 NA
TGTGCCAGCAGTTATAGTAGTTCTTGGGGAGATGGCTACACCTTC CASSYSSSWGDGYTF NA TRBJ1-2 TRBV6-5 few
TGCGCCAGCTCCGGGACCGAAGACTACGAGCAGTACTTC CASSGTEDYEQYF NA TRBJ2-7 TRBV5-1 NA
TGTGCCAGTACGGGAGGTGAGACCCAGTACTTC CASTGGETQYF TRBD2 TRBJ2-5 TRBV19 few
TGTGCCAGCAGTTACTTGACTAGCGGGGGGGCCGTGGAGACCCAGTACTTC CASSYLTSGGAVETQYF TRBD2 TRBJ2-5 TRBV6-7 once
TGTGCCAGCAGCTTCAGTGATGAAGCTTTCTTT CASSFSDEAFF NA TRBJ1-1 TRBV5-4 NA
TGTGCCAGCAGTCTCATACTAATGAGGAGGGTGGAGACCCAGTACTTC CASSLILMRRVETQYF NA TRBJ2-5 TRBV2 NA
TGCGCCAGCAGCTTTAATCCAAGGACGGACTACACCGGGGAGCTGTTTTTT CASSFNPRTDYTGELFF NA TRBJ2-2 TRBV5-1 NA
TGTGCCAGCAGCTTAATGTCGGAAAAACTGTTTTTT CASSLMSEKLFF NA TRBJ1-4 TRBV11-2 NA
TGTGCCATCAGTGAGTCAAGAGGGGGTGGAAACACCATATATTTT CAISESRGGGNTIYF NA TRBJ1-3 TRBV10-3 NA